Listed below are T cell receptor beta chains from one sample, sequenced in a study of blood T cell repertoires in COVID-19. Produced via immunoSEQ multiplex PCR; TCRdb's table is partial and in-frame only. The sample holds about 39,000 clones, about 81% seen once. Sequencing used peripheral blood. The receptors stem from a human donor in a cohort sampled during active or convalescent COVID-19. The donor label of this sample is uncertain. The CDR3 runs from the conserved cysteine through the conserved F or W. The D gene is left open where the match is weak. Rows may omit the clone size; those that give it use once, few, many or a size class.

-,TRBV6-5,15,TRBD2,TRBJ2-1,TGTGCCAGCGGCCCTACTAGCGGGGTTGGTAATGAGCAGTTCTTC,CASGPTSGVGNEQFF
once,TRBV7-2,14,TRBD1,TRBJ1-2,TGTGCCAGCAGCTTTGACAGGGGGCAAGGTGGCTACACCTTC,CASSFDRGQGGYTF
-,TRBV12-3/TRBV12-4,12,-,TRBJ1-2,TGTGCCAGCTTCACAGGGAGCTATGGCTACACCTTC,CASFTGSYGYTF
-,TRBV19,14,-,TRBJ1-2,TGTGCCAGTAGACTTACAGGGAATAACTATGGCTACACCTTC,CASRLTGNNYGYTF
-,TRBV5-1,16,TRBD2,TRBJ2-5,TGCGCCAGCAGCGAGGGGCTCGGCGGGAGTTGGGAGACCCAGTACTTC,CASSEGLGGSWETQYF
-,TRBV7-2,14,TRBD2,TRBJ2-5,TGTGCCAGCAGCTTAGGCGGGGGGAAGCAGACCCAGTACTTC,CASSLGGGKQTQYF
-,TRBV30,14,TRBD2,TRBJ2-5,TGTGCCTGGACCCTTGGGGGGGTTTTTGGGACCCAGTACTTC,CAWTLGGVFGTQYF
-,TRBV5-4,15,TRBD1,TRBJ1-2,TGTGCCAGCAGCCATTCTGGACAGGGTGGGTATGGCTACACCTTC,CASSHSGQGGYGYTF
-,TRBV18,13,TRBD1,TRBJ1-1,TGTGCCAGCTCACCTTCGGGACAGGGCGAAGCTTTCTTT,CASSPSGQGEAFF
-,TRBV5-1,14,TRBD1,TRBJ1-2,TGCGCCAGCAGCTTCGGGACAGGGAAGAGTGGCTACACCTTC,CASSFGTGKSGYTF
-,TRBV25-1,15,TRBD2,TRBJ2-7,TGTGCCAGCAGTGGGACTAGCGGGAAATCTTACGAGCAGTACTTC,CASSGTSGKSYEQYF
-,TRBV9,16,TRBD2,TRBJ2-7,TGTGCCAGCAGCCCCCAGCTAGCGGGATTCGTCTACGAGCAGTACTTC,CASSPQLAGFVYEQYF
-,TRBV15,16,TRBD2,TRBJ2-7,TGTGCCACCAGCCTATTTAGCGGGAGGGATAGCTACGAGCAGTACTTC,CATSLFSGRDSYEQYF
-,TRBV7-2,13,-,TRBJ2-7,TGTGCCAGCAGCTTGGCGGGGTACTACGAGCAGTACTTC,CASSLAGYYEQYF
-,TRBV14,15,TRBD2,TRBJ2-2,TGTGCCAGCAGCCAACTCAGCGGGGGTCGAGGGGAGCTGTTTTTT,CASSQLSGGRGELFF
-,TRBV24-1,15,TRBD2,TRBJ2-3,TGTGCCACCAGTGATGCTAGCGGAAGCACAGATACGCAGTATTTT,CATSDASGSTDTQYF
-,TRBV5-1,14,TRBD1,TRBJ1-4,TGCGCCAGCAGCCAACAGGGGGCGGATGAAAAACTGTTTTTT,CASSQQGADEKLFF
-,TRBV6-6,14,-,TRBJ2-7,TGTGCCAGCAGACGAGAAGCGACCAGCCACGAGCAGTACTTC,CASRREATSHEQYF
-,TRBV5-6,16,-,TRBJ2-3,TGTGCCAGCAGCTTGGTGACAGGATCTAGCACAGATACGCAGTATTTT,CASSLVTGSSTDTQYF
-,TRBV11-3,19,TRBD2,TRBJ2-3,TGTGCCAGCAGCAGGGGTTTTAGTAGCGGGAGTTCGGGCACAGATACGCAGTATTTT,CASSRGFSSGSSGTDTQYF
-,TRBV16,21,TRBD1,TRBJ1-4,TGTGCCAGCAGTCGACGCCGTGGGACAGGGGAGAGTCAGACAACTAATGAAAAACTGTTTTTT,CASSRRRGTGESQTTNEKLFF
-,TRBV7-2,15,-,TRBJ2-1,TGTGCCAGCAGCTTAGATTCCAGGCTCTACAATGAGCAGTTCTTC,CASSLDSRLYNEQFF
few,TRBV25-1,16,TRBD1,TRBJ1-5,TGTGCCAGCAGCCCGAAAGGACAGGGGGCTGGACAGCCCCAGCATTTT,CASSPKGQGAGQPQHF
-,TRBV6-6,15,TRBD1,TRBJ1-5,TGTGCCAGCAGTTCATCAGGGGGTTCTCATCAGCCCCAGCATTTT,CASSSSGGSHQPQHF
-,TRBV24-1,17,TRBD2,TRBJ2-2,TGTGCCACCAGTGACTCAAAGACTAGCAGGTACACCGGGGAGCTGTTTTTT,CATSDSKTSRYTGELFF
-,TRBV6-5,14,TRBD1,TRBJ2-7,TGTGCCAGCACCCCGGGACAGCACCACTACGAGCAGTACTTC,CASTPGQHHYEQYF
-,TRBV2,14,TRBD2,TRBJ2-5,TGTGCCAGCAGTGAGACTAGCGGGAGAGAGACCCAGTACTTC,CASSETSGRETQYF
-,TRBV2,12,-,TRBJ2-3,TGTGCCACGAGGCCGGCAGGGGATACGCAGTATTTT,CATRPAGDTQYF
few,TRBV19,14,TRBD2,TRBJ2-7,TGTGCCAGTAGTATAGATCTGCGGGAGAGTGTGCAGTACTTC,CASSIDLRESVQYF
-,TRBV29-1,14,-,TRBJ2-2,TGCAGCGTCTCGACATATCCTAACACCGGGGAGCTGTTTTTT,CSVSTYPNTGELFF
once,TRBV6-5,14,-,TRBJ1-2,TGTGCCAGCACGGCCAGGGGTACCTTGGATGGCTACACCTTC,CASTARGTLDGYTF
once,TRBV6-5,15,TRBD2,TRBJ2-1,TGTGCCAGCAGTTTCCAGCGGGGGGGTTACAATGAGCAGTTCTTC,CASSFQRGGYNEQFF
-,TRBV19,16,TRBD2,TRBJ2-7,TGTGCCAGTACCCCATCGGGCGGCGGGAGCTACTACGAGCAGTACTTC,CASTPSGGGSYYEQYF
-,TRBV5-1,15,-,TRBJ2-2,TGCGCCAGCAGCTTACCCAGGGCGAGAACCGGGGAGCTGTTTTTT,CASSLPRARTGELFF
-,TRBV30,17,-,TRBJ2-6,TGTGCCTGCTCCCCCGGGGGGCTTCTCTCTGGGGCCAACGTCCTGACTTTC,CACSPGGLLSGANVLTF
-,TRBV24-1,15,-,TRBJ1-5,TGTGCCACCAGTGACTCCGGGGCAGGGGAATCTCCCCAGCATTTT,CATSDSGAGESPQHF
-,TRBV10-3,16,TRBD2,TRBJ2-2,TGTGCCATCAGTGAGGGACTAGCATCGGGGGCCGGGGAGCTGTTTTTT,CAISEGLASGAGELFF
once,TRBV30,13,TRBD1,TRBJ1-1,TGTGCCTGCCGAGGGGGCGCAAATTCAGGAGCTTTCTTT,CACRGGANSGAFF
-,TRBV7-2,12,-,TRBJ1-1,TGTGCCAGCAGCTTAACAGCTCTGACAGCTTTCTTT,CASSLTALTAFF
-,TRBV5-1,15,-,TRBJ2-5,TGCGCCAGCAGCTTGCTGGCAGTCAACCAAGAGACCCAGTACTTC,CASSLLAVNQETQYF
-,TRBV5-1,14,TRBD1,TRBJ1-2,TGCGCCAGCAGCATGACAGGGGGAACTTATGGCTACACCTTC,CASSMTGGTYGYTF
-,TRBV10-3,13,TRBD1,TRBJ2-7,TGTGCCACCGGGACAGGGAGCTCCTACGAGCAGTACTTC,CATGTGSSYEQYF